One and the same sample provided the 11 T cell receptor beta chains below, sequenced in a study of blood T cells in healthy people across ages. Using a J-beta primer mix together with a sample-barcoded 5' primer, a second PCR was run for about 6 to 12 cycles. TCRdb re-called the 5' RACE reads with MiXCR, one entry per CDR3 protein. The repertoire holds under 950,000 distinct CDR3 sequences, with roughly 20% as singletons. Sequencing input: blood. Receptors were obtained from a man between 65 and 80 years old in good health.

The chain combines TRBV29-1 with TRBJ2-1; 9 nucleotides align to TRBD2. Germline V gene lookup returns CDR1 SQVTM and CDR2 ANQGSEA. V shed 3 bases, J shed 8 bases, and the junction held 11 bases outside the gene matches. The CDR3 length is 15 residues. The CDR3 bases are TGCAGCGTTGAGGCGCGGGGGGGGCTGATGGATGAGCAGTTCTTC. Residues: CSVEARGGLMDEQFF.

A few counts support this clonotype. This chain uses TRBV29-1 with TRBJ2-1, with 7 positions matching TRBD1. Germline trimming cut 7 bases from V and 6 bases from J; bases unmatched to any gene: 12. From germline, CDR1 is SQVTM and CDR2 ANQGSEA. CDR3 length: 14 amino acids. This chain's CDR3 is CSATDRTTPNEQFF. CDR3 sequence (DNA): TGCAGCGCTACGGACAGGACCACCCCCAATGAGCAGTTCTTC.

This clonotype has just a few counts. The chain uses TRBV29-1 and TRBJ2-1, with 9 positions matching TRBD2. The CDR3 is 13 residues long. The germline gives CDR1 SQVTM, CDR2 ANQGSEA. V was pared by 4 bases and J by 9 bases, with 7 bases of the junction left unmatched. The chain's CDR3 is CSVVGTSLTEQFF. CDR3 coding DNA: TGCAGCGTTGTCGGGACTAGCTTGACTGAGCAGTTCTTC.

The chain couples TRBV5-6 to TRBJ2-1; 9 positions agree with TRBD1. The DNA matches TRBJ2-7 better at its end, which makes the J call doubtful. The CDR3 loop spans 14 amino acids. CDR1 and CDR2 from the germline V gene are SGHDT and YYEEEE. The CDR3 sequence: CASSVQGASYEQYF. In nucleotides, the CDR3 is TGTGCCAGCAGCGTACAGGGGGCCTCCTACGAGCAGTACTTC.

This clonotype was found a few times. The V call is TRBV7-8, the J call TRBJ1-5, with D possibly matching TRBD1 (5 bases). This CDR3 is built from 17 residues. The germline V gene encodes CDR1 SGHVS and CDR2 FQNEAQ. Between the trimmed V and J ends, which lost 5 bases and 2 bases, there was a span of 19 bases. The CDR3 reads CASSPFVSRDGNQPQHF. CDR3 coding DNA: TGTGCCAGCAGCCCCTTCGTGAGCAGGGATGGCAATCAGCCCCAGCATTTT.

Points on this clonotype: At one end the junction does not follow the germline gene, possibly because of a read error. V usage is TRBV10-3 and J usage is TRBJ2-5; 7 bases are a match to TRBD1. CDR1 and CDR2 from the germline V gene are ENHRY and SYGVKD. The CDR3 contains 16 residues. The CDR3 loop is CTISESRGTDQETQYF. The CDR3 DNA follows: TGTACCATCAGTGAGTCGAGAGGGACAGACCAGGAGACCCAGTACTTC.

This clonotype was seen more than once but under ten times. Here the CDR3 DNA reads TGTGCCAGCAGCTGGGGACGGGTAAACACTGAAGCTTTCTTT. Protein sequence: CASSWGRVNTEAFF. This sequence joins TRBV7-2 and TRBJ1-1; D is perhaps TRBD1 (5 bases). This CDR3 has 14 amino acids. Germline V CDR1 and CDR2: SGHTA, FQGNSA. The V end lost 4 bases, the J end lost 2 bases, and 11 bases lay between the germline ends.

V gene TRBV29-1 combines with J gene TRBJ1-1; 9 bases are shared with TRBD1. The CDR3 length is 14 residues. V gave up 4 bases and J gave up 4 bases; unmatched junction bases: 7. CDR1 and CDR2 from the germline V gene are SQVTM and ANQGSEA. CDR3 nucleotides: TGCAGCGTTGTGAGGGACAGGGACGGCACTGAAGCTTTCTTT. It encodes CSVVRDRDGTEAFF.

This chain links TRBV14 with TRBJ2-1, with 7 positions matching TRBD1. V lost 2 bases to trimming and J lost 6 bases; unmatched junction nucleotides: 13. CDR1 and CDR2 (germline): SGHDN, FVKESK. The length of the CDR3 is 17 residues. CDR3 region: CASSQFLRQGVFNEQFF. The DNA for the CDR3 is TGTGCCAGCAGCCAATTTCTAAGACAGGGCGTCTTCAATGAGCAGTTCTTC.

This clonotype showed up many times. The V and J genes are TRBV20-1 and TRBJ1-4; TRBD1 is a possible D gene (6 bases). This CDR3 region has 12 residues. Per germline, CDR1 DFQATT and CDR2 SNEGSKA (reference sequence). The chain's CDR3 is CSARGSNEKLFF. The CDR3 nucleotides read TGCAGCGCCAGGGGATCTAATGAAAAACTGTTTTTT.

The V gene is TRBV6-5, the J gene TRBJ1-1, with D maybe TRBD1 (5 bases). The CDR3 length is 12 residues. Germline V gene sequence: CDR1 MNHEY, CDR2 SVGAGI. Trimming cost V 6 bases and J 2 bases, with 7 bases left between them. The CDR3 DNA reads TGTGCCAGCAGGACAGCAAACACTGAAGCTTTCTTT. Its protein product is CASRTANTEAFF.